These 30 T cell receptor beta chains originate from one sample sequenced in a study of T cells in Graves' hyperthyroidism and ophthalmopathy. It was RNA transcripts that yielded the amplified TCR beta CDR3 regions. HTBI primers were employed in a first-round RT-PCR of the TCR CDR3. Using its own MiXCR run on the multiplex PCR reads, TCRdb lists one record per CDR3 protein. The sample comprises over 700,000 distinct CDR3 sequences, approximately 40% of which are singletons, and over 8% rests with the top ten. The sequenced sample consisted of blood. These receptors all come from a man between 18 and 29 years old with Graves' hyperthyroidism.

The V and J genes are TRBV9 and TRBJ1-4; 7 nucleotides line up with TRBD1. This CDR3 region has 14 residues. The germline gives CDR1 SGDLS, CDR2 YYNGEE. V lost 3 bases and J lost 7; bases outside the gene matches: 6. The CDR3 nucleotides read TGTGCCAGCAGCGCATCAGGGGGGAGTGAAAAACTGTTTTTT. It encodes CASSASGGSEKLFF.

This clonotype came up a few times. This chain connects TRBV5-1 to TRBJ2-7; 9 nucleotides line up with TRBD2. V dropped 1 base and J dropped 2; count of bases not matched to a gene: 4. The CDR3 spans 15 residues. Germline loops: CDR1 SGHRS, CDR2 YFSETQ. CDR3 residues: CASSLQVAGAYEQYF. In nucleotides, the CDR3 is TGCGCCAGCAGCTTGCAGGTAGCGGGGGCCTACGAGCAGTACTTC.

The V and J genes are TRBV24-1 and TRBJ2-1; 12 nucleotides match TRBD2. With 3 bases clipped from V and 5 bases from J, the junction kept 4 bases outside the gene matches. There are 16 residues in the CDR3. Looked up from germline, CDR1 is KGHDR and CDR2 is SFDVKD. Here the CDR3 reads CATSDPSGRADNEQFF. The CDR3 bases are TGTGCCACCAGTGATCCTAGCGGGAGGGCCGACAATGAGCAGTTCTTC.

V usage is TRBV6-1 and J usage is TRBJ2-7; D remains unclear. The CDR3 extends over 13 amino acids. Trimming took off 1 base at V and 7 bases at J, with 11 bases between the two ends. Germline V CDR1 and CDR2: MNHNS, SASEGT. The CDR3 bases are TGTGCCAGCAGTGAAGTGATTGGTGGGGAGCAGTACTTC. This sequence encodes CASSEVIGGEQYF.

The sample holds many counts of this clonotype. V gene TRBV25-1 combines with J gene TRBJ1-2; TRBD1 is a possible D gene (5 bases). The ends were cut back, 3 bases at V and 9 bases at J, with 23 bases in the middle. This CDR3 comprises 16 residues. CDR1 and CDR2 from the germline V gene are MGHDK and SYGVNS. The CDR3 DNA is TGTGCCAGCAGTGACGCATCCACCGGGACCCCCCGTAGCTACACCTTC. Protein product: CASSDASTGTPRSYTF.

This clonotype was counted only a few times. The gene calls are TRBV5-5 and TRBJ1-5; D is ambiguous. Trimming left V 2 bases short and J 0 bases short, with 6 bases between. This CDR3 is 14 amino acids long. Per the germline V gene, CDR1 is SGHKS and CDR2 is YYEKEE (reference sequence). The CDR3 DNA follows: TGTGCCAGCAGCTTCTACAGTAGCAATCAGCCCCAGCATTTT. Encoded protein: CASSFYSSNQPQHF.

There are many counts of this clonotype. CDR3 amino acids: CAISETGQILSGANVLTF. DNA for the CDR3: TGTGCCATCAGTGAGACGGGACAGATTCTCTCTGGGGCCAACGTCCTGACTTTC. The V call is TRBV10-3, the J call TRBJ2-6; 7 nucleotides line up with TRBD1. The junction had 7 bases not matched to a gene; V was cut back by 2 bases and J by 0 bases. Germline values: CDR1 ENHRY, CDR2 SYGVKD. The CDR3 sequence is 18 residues long.

As to this clonotype: Given the absence of the conserved phenylalanine or tryptophan at the CDR3 end, a read error is likely. This chain joins TRBV5-1 and TRBJ2-2; D gene unclear. Trimming cost V 4 bases and J 3 bases, with 13 bases left between them. The CDR3 loop spans 15 amino acids. Germline loops: CDR1 SGHRS, CDR2 YFSETQ. This CDR3 reads CASSPTRQYTGELFL. The CDR3 DNA is TGCGCCAGCAGCCCAACTCGGCAATACACCGGGGAGCTGTTTTTA.

The chain has TRBV10-3 and TRBJ2-7; the match to TRBD2 covers 7 bases. The CDR3 consists of 15 residues. In germline, CDR1 is ENHRY, CDR2 SYGVKD. Trimming at V came to 2 bases and at J to 4 bases, leaving 8 bases not matched to a gene. The chain's CDR3 is CAISEPQGTIYEQYF. For the CDR3, the DNA is TGTGCCATCAGTGAGCCCCAAGGGACTATATACGAGCAGTACTTC.

Worth noting for this clonotype: With a much larger clone just one base away, this may be a read error. The chain joins TRBV9 to TRBJ2-7; unclear D gene. The CDR3 totals 12 residues. Looked up from germline, CDR1 is SGDLS and CDR2 is YYNGEE. The CDR3 reads CDSSAPSYEQYF. The CDR3 region has the DNA TGTGACAGCAGCGCCCCCTCCTACGAGCAGTACTTC.

This clonotype occurred a few times. J is TRBJ1-6 and V is TRBV7-2; TRBD1 aligns across 8 bases. The CDR3 has 18 residues. Germline assignment: CDR1 SGHTA and CDR2 FQGNSA. V shed 5 bases, J shed 1 base, and the junction held 10 bases outside the gene matches. CDR3 DNA: TGTGCCAGCAGCGCATCCACCAGGGGGCGTTCCTATAATTCACCCCTCCACTTT. Protein sequence: CASSASTRGRSYNSPLHF.

The table lists this clonotype with many counts. The V call is TRBV15, the J call TRBJ1-2; 7 bases map to TRBD1. The CDR3 totals 15 residues. V was clipped by 3 bases and J by 8 bases; unmatched bases: 12. The V gene's germline CDR1 is LNHNV and CDR2 YYDKDF (reference sequence). CDR3 sequence reads: CATSSLQGRVDGYTF. CDR3 in DNA: TGTGCCACCAGCAGCCTACAGGGGCGAGTAGACGGCTACACCTTC.

The gene calls are TRBV7-3 and TRBJ1-3, with a possible D match to TRBD1 (5 bases). Trimming took 5 bases from V and 7 from J, leaving 12 bases between them. Germline V CDR1 and CDR2: SGHTA, FQGTGA. CDR3 size: 13 residues. This chain's CDR3 is CASSPGGANTIYF. The CDR3 DNA follows: TGTGCCAGCAGCCCTGGCGGGGCCAACACCATATATTTT.

V gene TRBV5-6 combines with J gene TRBJ2-7; 13 positions agree with TRBD2. Germline CDR1 and CDR2: SGHDT and YYEEEE. J gave up 12 bases and V 5 bases, and 20 bases lay outside the gene matches. The CDR3 totals 17 residues. The CDR3: CASRYMASGTSGTLRYF. For the CDR3, the DNA is TGTGCCAGCAGGTACATGGCGTCCGGGACTAGCGGGACTTTGCGGTACTTC.

V usage is TRBV29-1 and J usage is TRBJ1-1; TRBD1 agrees at 10 bases. J was trimmed by 6 bases and V by 7 bases; bases with no gene match: 14. From germline, CDR1 is SQVTM and CDR2 ANQGSEA. The CDR3 sequence is 15 residues long. In nucleotides, the CDR3 is TGCAGCGCCGAAAGAACCGGGACAGGGGACGCTGAAGCTTTCTTT. Residues: CSAERTGTGDAEAFF.

This clonotype occurred once. The chain employs TRBV29-1 and TRBJ2-3; D call uncertain. Trimming shortened V by 1 base and J by 2 bases, and 7 bases separated the two germline ends. This CDR3 is 13 amino acids long. Looked up from germline, CDR1 is SQVTM and CDR2 is ANQGSEA. The DNA of the CDR3 is TGCAGCGTTGAAGTTGGGGACACAGATACGCAGTATTTT. This translates into CSVEVGDTDTQYF.

This clonotype is a singleton in its sample. The chain uses TRBV7-9 and TRBJ1-6; D is unresolved. This CDR3 has 14 residues. Germline V gives CDR1 SEHNR, CDR2 FQNEAQ (reference sequence). V lost 5 bases to trimming and J lost 6 bases, with 11 bases between them. In DNA form, the CDR3 reads TGTGCCAGCAGCCCAGAATTGTCTAATTCACCCCTCCACTTT. Translation gives CASSPELSNSPLHF. Using reference TRBV7-9 and TRBJ1-6 for the parts outside the CDR3, the full variable domain is DTGVSQNPRHKITKRGQNVTFRCDPISEHNRLYWYRQTLGQGPEFLTYFQNEAQLEKSRLLSDRFSAERPKGSFSTLEIQRTEQGDSAMYLCASSPELSNSPLHFGNGTRLTVT.

This clonotype showed up just a few times. The chain combines TRBV24-1 with TRBJ2-2; D remains unclear. From germline, CDR1 is KGHDR and CDR2 SFDVKD. This CDR3 region has 16 residues. V was trimmed by 4 bases and J by 1 base, leaving 12 bases between them. CDR3 amino acids: CATSDSDGLNTGELFF. The CDR3 nucleotides are TGTGCCACCAGTGACTCCGACGGTTTGAACACCGGGGAGCTGTTTTTT.

This clonotype was detected a few times. The chain combines TRBV7-9 with TRBJ1-1; perhaps TRBD1 as D (5 bases). Germline-derived CDR1 and CDR2 are SEHNR and FQNEAQ (reference sequence). Trimming cost V 5 bases and J 4 bases, with 14 bases left between them. This CDR3 has 14 residues. CDR3 sequence: CASSRGVRGTEAFF. The CDR3 region has the DNA TGTGCCAGCAGCCGCGGCGTGAGGGGCACTGAAGCTTTCTTT.

This rearrangement joins TRBV29-1 to TRBJ2-5; the D gene is possibly TRBD2 (6 bases). V was pared by 3 bases and J by 0 bases, with 8 bases between. There are 13 residues in the CDR3. In germline, CDR1 is SQVTM, CDR2 ANQGSEA. DNA of the CDR3: TGCAGCGTTGAGGAGGGGCACCAAGAGACCCAGTACTTC. Translation: CSVEEGHQETQYF.

This clonotype was detected a few times. The V call is TRBV7-2, the J call TRBJ1-2; D is possibly TRBD1 (6 bases). The germline V and J ends were trimmed by 6 bases and 5 bases, with 13 bases remaining between them. The CDR3 contains 13 residues. Germline assignment: CDR1 SGHTA and CDR2 FQGNSA. For the CDR3, the DNA is TGTGCCAGCAGGAGGGGGGCCCCGTATGGCTACACCTTC. This sequence encodes CASRRGAPYGYTF.

In the case of this clonotype: Given the absence of the conserved phenylalanine or tryptophan at the CDR3 end, a read error is likely. No DNA is shown, since the ends of the CDR3 on it are uncertain; the CDR3 is the one TCRdb lists. The chain employs TRBV19 and TRBJ1-3; the table assigns TRBD1, which was not confirmed against the DNA. Both ends counted, the CDR3 spans 12 residues. Germline V gives CDR1 LNHDA, CDR2 SQIVND (reference sequence). This chain's CDR3 is CASSIEVRPPNT.

This chain uses TRBV6-5 with TRBJ2-7; TRBD1 agrees at 8 bases. With V trimmed by 0 bases and J by 3 bases, 4 bases remained unmatched. Germline CDR1 reads MNHEY; CDR2 reads SVGAGI. The CDR3 is 15 residues long. This CDR3 is CASSYSDRVDYEQYF. The CDR3 DNA follows: TGTGCCAGCAGTTACTCGGACAGGGTAGACTACGAGCAGTACTTC.

This clonotype occurred a few times. Relative to the germline gene, one junction end is altered; a read error may explain this. This chain joins TRBV10-3 and TRBJ2-5, with D possibly matching TRBD1 (7 bases). The CDR3 consists of 17 residues. Germline CDR1 is ENHRY and CDR2 is SYGVKD. DNA for the CDR3: TGTGCCATCAATGAGGGACCAGGGGGGTCGGACCAAGAGACCCAGTACTTC. The encoded protein is CAINEGPGGSDQETQYF.

The gene calls are TRBV9 and TRBJ2-7, with D possibly TRBD1 on 6 matching bases. The CDR3 runs 16 residues. V was cut by 3 bases and J by 0 bases, with 16 bases left in between. Germline V lookup: CDR1 SGDLS, CDR2 YYNGEE. This CDR3 reads CASSGSRTASSYEQYF. CDR3 sequence (DNA): TGTGCCAGCAGCGGATCAAGGACAGCGAGCTCCTACGAGCAGTACTTC.

This clonotype has just a few counts. This chain uses TRBV5-1 with TRBJ2-2, with D possibly TRBD1 on 5 matching bases. Trimming removed 3 bases at V and 6 bases at J, with 6 bases between. Germline V CDR1 and CDR2: SGHRS, YFSETQ. The CDR3 is made up of 12 amino acids. The DNA of the CDR3 is TGCGCCAGCAGCTCGACAGCCGGGGAGCTGTTTTTT. It yields the protein CASSSTAGELFF.

The gene calls are TRBV28 and TRBJ1-2; perhaps TRBD1 as D (5 bases). The germline V gene has CDR1 MDHEN and CDR2 SYDVKM. Trimming pared 5 bases from V and 4 bases from J, leaving 11 bases between. The CDR3 length is 13 residues. The CDR3 DNA reads as TGTGCCAGCAGTAGGGACCCGTCCTATGGCTACACCTTC. It codes for CASSRDPSYGYTF.

The sample holds one count of this clonotype. This chain joins TRBV25-1 and TRBJ1-2; possibly TRBD1 for D (5 bases). Trimming stripped 5 bases from V and 2 bases from J, with 27 bases between. Per germline, CDR1 MGHDK and CDR2 SYGVNS. The CDR3 sequence is 19 residues long. The CDR3 here is CASSYYLEVGVKGNYGYTF. CDR3 in DNA: TGTGCCAGCAGTTACTACTTGGAGGTGGGGGTTAAGGGGAACTATGGCTACACCTTC.

This clonotype was detected once. A far more abundant clone sits one base away, making this likely a read error. V and J are TRBV19 and TRBJ1-1; tentative D call: TRBD1 (5 bases). Per the germline V gene, CDR1 is LNHDA and CDR2 is SQIVND (reference sequence). Trimming removed 9 bases at V and 8 bases at J, with 16 bases between. There are 12 residues in the CDR3. The CDR3: CARSSSGTEAFF. In nucleotides, the CDR3 is TGTGCCAGAAGTTCCTCCGGGACGGAAGCTTTCTTT.

To note about this clonotype: A junction boundary mismatches the germline segment, possibly from a read error. This rearrangement joins TRBV2 to TRBJ2-6; D not resolved. The CDR3 is 9 residues long. CDR1 is SNHLY and CDR2 is FYNNEI in the germline V gene. CDR3 DNA sequence: TGTGCCAGCATCACGGTTGAAGCTTTC. Its protein is CASITVEAF.